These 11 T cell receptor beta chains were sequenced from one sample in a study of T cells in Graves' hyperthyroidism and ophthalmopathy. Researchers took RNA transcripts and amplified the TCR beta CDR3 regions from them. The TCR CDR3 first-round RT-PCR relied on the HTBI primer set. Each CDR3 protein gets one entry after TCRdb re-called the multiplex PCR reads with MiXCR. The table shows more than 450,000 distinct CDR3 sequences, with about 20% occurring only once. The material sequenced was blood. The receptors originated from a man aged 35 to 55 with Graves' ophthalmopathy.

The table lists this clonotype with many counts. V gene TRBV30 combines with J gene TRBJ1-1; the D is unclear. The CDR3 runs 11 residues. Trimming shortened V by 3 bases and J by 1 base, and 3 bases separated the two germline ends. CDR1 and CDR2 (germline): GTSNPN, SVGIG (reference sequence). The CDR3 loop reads CAWRQNTEAFF. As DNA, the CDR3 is TGTGCCTGGAGACAGAACACTGAAGCTTTCTTT.

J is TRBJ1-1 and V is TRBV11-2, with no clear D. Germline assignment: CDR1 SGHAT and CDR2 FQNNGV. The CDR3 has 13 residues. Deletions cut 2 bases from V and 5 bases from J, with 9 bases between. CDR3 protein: CASSLNPGTEAFF. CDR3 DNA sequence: TGTGCCAGCAGCTTAAACCCGGGGACTGAAGCTTTCTTT. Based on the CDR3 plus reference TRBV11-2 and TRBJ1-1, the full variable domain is EAGVAQSPRYKIIEKRQSVAFWCNPISGHATLYWYQQILGQGPKLLIQFQNNGVVDDSQLPKDRFSAERLKGVDSTLKIQPAKLEDSAVYLCASSLNPGTEAFFGQGTRLTVV.

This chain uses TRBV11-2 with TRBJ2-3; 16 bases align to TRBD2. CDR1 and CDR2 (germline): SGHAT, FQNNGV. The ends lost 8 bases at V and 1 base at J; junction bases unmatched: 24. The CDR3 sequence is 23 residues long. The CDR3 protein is CASGYPPTGTSGRALRGTDTQYF. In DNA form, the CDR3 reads TGTGCCAGCGGATACCCCCCTACCGGGACTAGCGGGAGGGCCTTGAGGGGCACAGATACGCAGTATTTT.

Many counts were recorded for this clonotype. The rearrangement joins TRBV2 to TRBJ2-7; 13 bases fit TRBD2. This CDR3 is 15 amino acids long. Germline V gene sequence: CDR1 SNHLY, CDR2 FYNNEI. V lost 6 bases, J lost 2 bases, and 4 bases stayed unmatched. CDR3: CASSEGLAGTYEQYF. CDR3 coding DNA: TGTGCCAGCAGCGAGGGACTAGCGGGAACCTACGAGCAGTACTTC.

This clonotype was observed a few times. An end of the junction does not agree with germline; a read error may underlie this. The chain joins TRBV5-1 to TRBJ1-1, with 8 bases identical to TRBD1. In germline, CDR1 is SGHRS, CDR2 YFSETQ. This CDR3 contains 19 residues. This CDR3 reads CASSLRSGQGIHRGTEAFF. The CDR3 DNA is TGCGCCAGCAGCCTACGCTCCGGACAGGGAATTCATAGGGGCACTGAGGCTTTCTTT.

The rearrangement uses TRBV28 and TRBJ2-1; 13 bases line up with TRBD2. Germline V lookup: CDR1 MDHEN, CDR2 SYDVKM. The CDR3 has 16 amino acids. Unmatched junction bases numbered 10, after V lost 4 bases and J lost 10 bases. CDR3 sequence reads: CASSSPGLAGVREQFF. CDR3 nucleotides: TGTGCCAGCAGTTCCCCCGGACTAGCGGGAGTACGAGAGCAGTTCTTC.

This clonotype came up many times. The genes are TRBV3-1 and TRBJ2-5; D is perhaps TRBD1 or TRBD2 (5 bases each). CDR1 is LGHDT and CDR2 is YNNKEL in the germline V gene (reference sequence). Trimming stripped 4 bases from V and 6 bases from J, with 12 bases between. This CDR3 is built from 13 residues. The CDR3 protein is CASSLTEGKTQYF. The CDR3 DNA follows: TGTGCCAGCAGCCTTACCGAGGGGAAGACCCAGTACTTC.

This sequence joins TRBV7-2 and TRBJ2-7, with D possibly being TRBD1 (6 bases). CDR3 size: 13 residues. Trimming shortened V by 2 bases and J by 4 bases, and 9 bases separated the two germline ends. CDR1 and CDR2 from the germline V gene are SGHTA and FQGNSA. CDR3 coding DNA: TGTGCCAGCAGCTTAAATCAGGGGTACGAGCAGTACTTC. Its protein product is CASSLNQGYEQYF. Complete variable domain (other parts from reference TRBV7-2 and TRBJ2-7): GAGVSQSPSNKVTEKGKDVELRCDPISGHTALYWYRQSLGQGLEFLIYFQGNSAPDKSGLPSDRFSAERTGGSVSTLTIQRTQQEDSAVYLCASSLNQGYEQYFGPGTRLTVT.

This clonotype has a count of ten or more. The CDR3 DNA reads TGTGCCAGCAGTGGACGTGGGAGGGGTACGAATACGCAGTATTTT. It translates to CASSGRGRGTNTQYF. The genes are TRBV2 and TRBJ2-3; TRBD2 matches at 7 bases. J lost 7 bases, V lost 4 bases, and 11 bases had no gene match. CDR1 and CDR2 from the germline V gene are SNHLY and FYNNEI. This CDR3 contains 15 residues.

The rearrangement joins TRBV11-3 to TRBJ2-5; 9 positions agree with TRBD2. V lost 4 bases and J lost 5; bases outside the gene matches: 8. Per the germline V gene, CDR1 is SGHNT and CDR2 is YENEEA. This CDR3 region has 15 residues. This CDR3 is CASSSAGGPSETQYF. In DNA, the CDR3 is TGTGCCAGCAGCTCGGCGGGGGGGCCGAGTGAGACCCAGTACTTC.

CDR3 residues: CASSIGRGNYGYTF. In DNA form, the CDR3 reads TGTGCCAGTAGTATCGGCAGGGGTAACTATGGCTACACCTTC. This rearrangement joins TRBV19 to TRBJ1-2; the D gene is possibly TRBD1 (6 bases). CDR1 is LNHDA and CDR2 is SQIVND in the germline V gene (reference sequence). Trimming removed 3 bases from V and 1 base from J, with 9 bases in between. The CDR3 sequence is 14 residues long.